The 5 T cell receptor beta chains given below trace back to one sample, sequenced in a study. TCRdb re-called the 5' RACE reads with MiXCR, one entry per CDR3 protein. The sample comprises approximately 8,600 distinct CDR3 sequences, roughly 16% of which are singletons, and around 3.2% rests with the top ten. The specimen was memory CD4+ T cells sorted from blood. Subset described: memory CD4+ T cells, CD4+CD45RO+CD25-. These receptor sequences come from a female donor with breast cancer.

Notes on this clonotype: A much larger clone differs by one base, so this may be a read error. The rearrangement uses TRBV12-3 or TRBV12-4 and TRBJ2-1; D might be TRBD2 (6 bases). V was trimmed by 3 bases and J by 9 bases, leaving 18 bases between them. The CDR3 runs to 15 residues. The CDR3 loop reads CASSFGGIGQGEQFF. CDR3 nucleotides: TGTGCCAGCAGTTTCGGGGGAATAGGGCAAGGTGAGCAGTTCTTC.

Points on this clonotype: A read error may be the cause here, since a much bigger clone is one base away. The chain is built from TRBV7-7 and TRBJ1-5, with D possibly being TRBD1 (6 bases). Germline V gene data show CDR1 as SSHAT and CDR2 as FNYEAQ (reference sequence). CDR3 length equals 16 residues. In nucleotides, the CDR3 is TGTGCTAGAGTCTCGGGGGGCCCTGGGAGCAATCAGCCCCAGCATTTT. It codes for CARVSGGPGSNQPQHF.

This clonotype is termed medium-sized (0.01 to 0.1%). The chain carries TRBV7-6 and TRBJ2-1; no clear D. This CDR3 spans 13 amino acids. Germline V gene data show CDR1 as SGHVS and CDR2 as FNYEAQ. V lost 5 bases and J 10 bases, leaving 15 bases between the germline ends. This chain's CDR3 is CASSLQYGSEQFF. CDR3 coding DNA: TGTGCCAGCAGCCTCCAGTACGGAAGCGAGCAGTTCTTC.

This clonotype showed up just a few times. The chain uses TRBV28 and TRBJ1-1; D gene ambiguous. This CDR3 contains 11 residues. CDR1 is MDHEN and CDR2 is SYDVKM in the germline V gene. V was clipped by 8 bases and J by 4 bases, with 8 bases between them. CDR3 sequence (DNA): TGTGCCAGCGCAATGGGCACTGAAGCTTTCTTT. Translating it yields CASAMGTEAFF. Full variable domain (remainder filled in from reference TRBV28 and TRBJ1-1): DVKVTQSSRYLVKRTGEKVFLECVQDMDHENMFWYRQDPGLGLRLIYFSYDVKMKEKGDIPEGYSVSREKKERFSLILESASTNQTSMYLCASAMGTEAFFGQGTRLTVV.

Sample share makes this clonotype medium-sized. The chain is built from TRBV6-6 and TRBJ1-1; no definite D call. The CDR3 has 13 amino acids. Trimming pared 4 bases from V and 4 bases from J, leaving 10 bases between. CDR1 is MNHNY and CDR2 is SVGAGI in the germline V gene (reference sequence). CDR3 DNA: TGTGCCAGCAGTTTAGGCCACGGCACTGAAGCTTTCTTT. Its protein product is CASSLGHGTEAFF.